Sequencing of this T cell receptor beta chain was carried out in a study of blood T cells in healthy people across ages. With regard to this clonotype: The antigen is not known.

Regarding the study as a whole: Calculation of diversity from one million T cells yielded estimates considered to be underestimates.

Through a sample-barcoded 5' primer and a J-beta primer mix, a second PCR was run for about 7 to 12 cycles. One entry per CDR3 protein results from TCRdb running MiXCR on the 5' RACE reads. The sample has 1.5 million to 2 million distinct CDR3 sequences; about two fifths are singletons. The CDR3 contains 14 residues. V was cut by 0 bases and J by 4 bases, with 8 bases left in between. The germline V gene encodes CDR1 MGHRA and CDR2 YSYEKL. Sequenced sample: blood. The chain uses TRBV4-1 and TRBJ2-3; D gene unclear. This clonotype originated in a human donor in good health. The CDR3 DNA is TGCGCCAGCAGCCAAGAAAGATTACCAGATACGCAGTATTTT. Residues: CASSQERLPDTQYF.